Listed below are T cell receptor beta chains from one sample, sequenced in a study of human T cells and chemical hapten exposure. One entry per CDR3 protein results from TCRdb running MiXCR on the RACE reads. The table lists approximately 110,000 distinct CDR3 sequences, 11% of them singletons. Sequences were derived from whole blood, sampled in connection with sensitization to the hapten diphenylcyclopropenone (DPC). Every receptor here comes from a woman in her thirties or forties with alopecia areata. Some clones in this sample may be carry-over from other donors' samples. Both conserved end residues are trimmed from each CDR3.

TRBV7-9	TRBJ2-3	ASSLATDTQY
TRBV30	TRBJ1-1	AWSVPQGSYNTEAF
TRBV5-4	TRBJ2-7	ASSLASGDYEQY
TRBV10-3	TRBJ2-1	AIGGTRYNEQF
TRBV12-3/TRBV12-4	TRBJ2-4	ASSTLAKNIQY
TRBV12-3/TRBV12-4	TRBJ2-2	ASSLGGSTNTGELF
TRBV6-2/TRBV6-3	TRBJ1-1	ASRDLLGGPVTEAF
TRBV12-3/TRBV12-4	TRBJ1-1	ASSLPDRLQAF
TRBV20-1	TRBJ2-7	SARQSTYEQY
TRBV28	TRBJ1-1	ASSSIQGRGAF